This TCR beta chain was identified during a study of shared clonotypes between healthy human individuals. Study at large: Donors consisted of a couple of women and a few men between 18 and 49.

The CDR3 sequence is 16 residues long. Per germline, CDR1 SGHKS and CDR2 YYEKEE (reference sequence). V shed 4 bases and J shed 0 bases, with 14 bases lying between them. TCRdb's copy holds only in-frame clones and misses some; the assay was immunoSEQ multiplex PCR. The sample yields some 690,000 clones, about 92% seen once. The chain combines TRBV5-5 with TRBJ1-5; D is undetermined. The sequenced sample consisted of memory CD8+ T cells from PBMCs. Subset in this sample: CD45RO+ cells pooled with CCR7-negative TemRA cells. The sequence was obtained from a man between 18 and 29 years old in good health. Some clones in this sample may be carry-over from other donors' samples. The CDR3 loop reads CASSALREYSNQPQHF. In nucleotides, the CDR3 is TGTGCCAGCAGCGCGCTAAGGGAGTATAGCAATCAGCCCCAGCATTTT. The whole variable domain, remainder taken from reference TRBV5-5 and TRBJ1-5, is DAGVTQSPTHLIKTRGQQVTLRCSPISGHKSVSWYQQVLGQGPQFIFQYYEKEERGRGNFPDRFSARQFPNYSSELNVNALLLGDSALYLCASSALREYSNQPQHFGDGTRLSIL.